The next 31 T cell receptor beta chains were all read from a single sample in a study of blood T cells in healthy people across ages (dated by TCRdb to between 2015 and 2016). Libraries came from 5' RACE. The reads were generated on an Illumina HiSeq 2500. A second roughly 7 to 11 cycle PCR used a sample-barcoded 5' primer and a J-beta primer mix. The public reads were quality trimmed at Q25 with fastp and then assembled into clones with MiXCR by TCRdb, keeping productive beta chains. Rows are unified per CDR3 protein, each entry keeping the most common DNA and genes. The sample table holds about 1.4 million distinct CDR3 sequences, of which roughly 60% were seen once. Approximately 7% of the sample is in the top ten clones. Sequences were obtained from blood. These receptors were collected from a man aged 18 to 30 in good health.

CDR3 residues: CASTLGTGGNGYTF. Here the CDR3 DNA reads TGTGCCAGCACCCTAGGGACAGGGGGCAATGGCTACACCTTC. The chain uses TRBV7-9 and TRBJ1-2; 12 bases match TRBD1. This CDR3 is 14 amino acids long. Germline CDR1 is SEHNR and CDR2 is FQNEAQ (reference sequence). The J segment lost 6 bases and the V segment lost 7 bases, leaving 6 bases of the junction unmatched. Filled out from reference TRBV7-9 and TRBJ1-2, the complete variable domain reads DTGVSQNPRHKITKRGQNVTFRCDPISEHNRLYWYRQTLGQGPEFLTYFQNEAQLEKSRLLSDRFSAERPKGSFSTLEIQRTEQGDSAMYLCASTLGTGGNGYTFGSGTRLTVV.

The J gene is TRBJ2-1, the V gene TRBV5-1, with TRBD2 matching over 15 bases. Germline CDR1 reads SGHRS; CDR2 reads YFSETQ. The length of the CDR3 is 19 residues. Unmatched junction bases numbered 4, after V lost 0 bases and J lost 0 bases. CDR3 residues: CASSLAGTSGRSSYNEQFF. The CDR3 DNA is TGCGCCAGCAGCTTGGCTGGGACTAGCGGGAGGAGCTCCTACAATGAGCAGTTCTTC.

The chain joins TRBV29-1 to TRBJ1-1; D gene ambiguous. The V end lost 6 bases, the J end lost 8 bases, and 13 bases lay between the germline ends. CDR3 length: 11 residues. Germline V CDR1 and CDR2: SQVTM, ANQGSEA. CDR3 amino acids: CSVFLPSEAFF. Written as DNA, the CDR3 is TGCAGCGTGTTCCTGCCATCCGAAGCTTTCTTT.

The J gene is TRBJ1-2, the V gene TRBV2; D gene uncertain. Germline CDR1 is SNHLY and CDR2 is FYNNEI. CDR3 length equals 14 residues. Trimming cost V 0 bases and J 7 bases, with 12 bases left between them. The CDR3 nucleotides are TGTGCCAGCAGTGAAGCGGCAGCAACCGGTGGCTACACCTTC. Its protein is CASSEAAATGGYTF.

V usage is TRBV14 and J usage is TRBJ2-3; either TRBD1 or TRBD2 may supply D (5 bases each). The CDR3 contains 15 residues. V was cut by 2 bases and J by 2 bases, with 11 bases left in between. The germline V gene encodes CDR1 SGHDN and CDR2 FVKESK. CDR3 in amino acids: CASSQRGVNTDTQYF. Written as DNA, the CDR3 is TGTGCCAGCAGCCAAAGAGGGGTCAACACAGATACGCAGTATTTT. The full variable domain, in which reference TRBV14 and TRBJ2-3 provide the parts outside the CDR3, is EAGVTQFPSHSVIEKGQTVTLRCDPISGHDNLYWYRRVMGKEIKFLLHFVKESKQDESGMPNNRFLAERTGGTYSTLKVQPAELEDSGVYFCASSQRGVNTDTQYFGPGTRLTVL.

This clonotype was recorded many times. This chain joins TRBV4-3 and TRBJ1-4; the D is unclear. CDR1 LGHNA and CDR2 YSLEER come from the germline V gene. V was pared by 0 bases and J by 7 bases, with 3 bases between. This CDR3 has 12 residues. This chain's CDR3 is CASSQDREKLFF. The CDR3 DNA reads as TGCGCCAGCAGCCAAGACCGTGAAAAACTGTTTTTT.

V and J are TRBV7-2 and TRBJ2-4, with 8 bases aligning to TRBD2. V was clipped by 5 bases and J by 1 base; unmatched bases: 16. Germline CDR1 is SGHTA and CDR2 is FQGNSA. CDR3 length: 19 amino acids. The CDR3 reads CASSPGLALPVGAKNIQYF. CDR3 bases: TGTGCCAGCAGCCCCGGACTAGCACTCCCTGTTGGGGCCAAAAACATTCAGTACTTC.

This clonotype was counted a few times. The V gene is TRBV4-1, the J gene TRBJ2-7, with no clear D. CDR3 size: 12 residues. The ends were cut back, 4 bases at V and 6 bases at J, with 10 bases in the middle. Germline V gene sequence: CDR1 MGHRA, CDR2 YSYEKL. The CDR3 is CASSPTYGEQYF. The CDR3 coding sequence is TGCGCCAGCAGCCCGACTTATGGCGAGCAGTACTTC.

The chain combines TRBV12-3 or TRBV12-4 with TRBJ2-3; D not certain. The CDR3 runs 14 residues. V lost 5 bases, J lost 4 bases, and 13 bases lay in between. The CDR3: CASSGREFADTQYF. CDR3 DNA sequence: TGTGCCAGCAGTGGAAGGGAATTCGCAGATACGCAGTATTTT.

This clonotype was seen a few times. The gene calls are TRBV3-1 and TRBJ1-2; D is perhaps TRBD1 (6 bases). V lost 4 bases and J lost 4, with 13 bases in between. The CDR3 is made up of 14 amino acids. Germline V gene lookup returns CDR1 LGHDT and CDR2 YNNKEL (reference sequence). The CDR3 reads CASSPPGDIYGYTF. The CDR3, as DNA: TGTGCCAGCAGCCCCCCCGGGGACATCTATGGCTACACCTTC.

V usage is TRBV6-5 and J usage is TRBJ2-1; 16 bases are a match to TRBD2. Germline CDR1 reads MNHEY; CDR2 reads SVGAGI. After removal of 2 bases from V and 9 bases from J, the junction contained 4 bases not matched to a gene. This CDR3 has 16 amino acids. The CDR3 is CASSYPGLAGGGEQFF. The CDR3 region has the DNA TGTGCCAGCAGTTACCCGGGACTAGCGGGAGGGGGTGAGCAGTTCTTC.

V is TRBV12-3 or TRBV12-4 and J is TRBJ2-5, with D unclear. The last part of the DNA fits TRBJ2-7 better; the J call may be wrong. This CDR3 is built from 13 residues. The CDR3 region has the DNA TGTGCCAGCACCAATACAGATTTCAGCGAGCAGTACTTC. Protein sequence: CASTNTDFSEQYF.

The J gene is TRBJ2-1, the V gene TRBV10-3; perhaps TRBD2 as D (7 bases). Germline V gene lookup returns CDR1 ENHRY and CDR2 SYGVKD. This CDR3 is 15 amino acids long. The V gene lost 0 bases and the J gene lost 6 bases, with 12 bases spanning the gap. CDR3 DNA sequence: TGTGCCATCAGTGAGTCGCGGGGGCGGATCAATGAGCAGTTCTTC. It yields the protein CAISESRGRINEQFF.

V usage is TRBV2 and J usage is TRBJ1-1; D is unresolved. The germline CDR1 and CDR2 sequences are SNHLY and FYNNEI. This CDR3 is 13 amino acids long. V was clipped by 4 bases and J by 0 bases, with 6 bases between them. The CDR3 sequence: CASSGGVNTEAFF. The DNA for the CDR3 is TGTGCCAGCAGTGGCGGGGTGAACACTGAAGCTTTCTTT.

The V and J genes are TRBV4-1 and TRBJ1-4; no clear D gene. The ends were cut back, 1 base at V and 11 bases at J, with 14 bases in the middle. The length of the CDR3 is 14 residues. Germline CDR1 is MGHRA and CDR2 is YSYEKL. CDR3 DNA sequence: TGCGCCAGCAGCCAAGGACCGGGCGGGCGGAAACTGTTTTTT. Protein: CASSQGPGGRKLFF.

The J gene is TRBJ2-3, the V gene TRBV20-1; no definite D call. With 5 bases removed from V and 4 bases from J, the gap between germline ends came to 7 bases. The length of the CDR3 is 11 residues. Per germline, CDR1 DFQATT and CDR2 SNEGSKA (reference sequence). The CDR3 loop is CSAPVPDTQYF. DNA of the CDR3: TGCAGTGCTCCGGTCCCAGATACGCAGTATTTT.

The chain is built from TRBV4-3 and TRBJ2-3; 9 bases are a match to TRBD2. CDR1 is LGHNA and CDR2 is YSLEER in the germline V gene. The CDR3 is 16 amino acids. Unmatched junction bases numbered 8, after V lost 2 bases and J lost 5 bases. DNA for the CDR3: TGCGCCAGCAGCCAACGGACTAGCGCGGAGGGAGATACGCAGTATTTT. Translated: CASSQRTSAEGDTQYF.

In its sample, this clonotype was seen a few times. Here the CDR3 DNA reads TGTGCCAGCAGCCAAGTCGGGGGACTAGACGATGAGCAGTTCTTC. Translating gives CASSQVGGLDDEQFF. The rearrangement uses TRBV3-1 and TRBJ2-1; 8 bases are shared with TRBD2. Germline V gene lookup returns CDR1 LGHDT and CDR2 YNNKEL (reference sequence). The CDR3 has 15 residues. V was pared by 1 base and J by 8 bases, with 7 bases of the junction left unmatched.

The gene calls are TRBV27 and TRBJ1-1, with 7 bases aligning to TRBD1. The CDR3 sequence is 11 residues long. Germline assignment: CDR1 MNHEY and CDR2 SMNVEV (reference sequence). With 7 bases clipped from V and 7 bases from J, the junction kept 3 bases outside the gene matches. This chain's CDR3 is CASTQGGEAFF. In nucleotides, the CDR3 is TGTGCCAGCACCCAGGGGGGTGAAGCTTTCTTT.

About this clonotype: The junction and the germline gene differ at one end; a read error may be behind it. V is TRBV7-9 and J is TRBJ2-5, with 8 bases aligning to TRBD1. This CDR3 has 13 amino acids. Germline CDR1 SEHNR, CDR2 FQNEAQ (reference sequence). The CDR3 DNA reads as TGTGCCAGCAGTTTAGACAGGGGTAAAGAGCAGTACTTC. Translation gives CASSLDRGKEQYF.

The chain joins TRBV7-6 to TRBJ2-1, with 9 positions matching TRBD1. The V gene's germline CDR1 is SGHVS and CDR2 FNYEAQ. The CDR3 extends over 14 amino acids. The V and J ends lost 5 bases and 8 bases, in that order; junction bases with no gene match: 7. The CDR3, as DNA: TGTGCCAGCAGCGCCCAACAGGGGGCATATGAGCAGTTCTTC. Amino acids: CASSAQQGAYEQFF.

This chain joins TRBV7-2 and TRBJ1-2, with TRBD1 matching over 7 bases. Germline V gene data show CDR1 as SGHTA and CDR2 as FQGNSA. The CDR3 sequence is 16 residues long. V dropped 1 base and J dropped 4; count of bases not matched to a gene: 9. The CDR3 here is CASSLVTQGCGYGYTF. As DNA, the CDR3 is TGTGCCAGCAGCTTAGTTACACAGGGGTGCGGCTATGGCTACACCTTC.

In nucleotides, the CDR3 is TGTGCCAGCAGTCTAGTTCGGGGTCGGGGCGATCGGGAGACCCAGTACTTC. Translated, it gives CASSLVRGRGDRETQYF. The chain carries TRBV6-1 and TRBJ2-4; D possibly uses TRBD1 or TRBD2 (5 bases each). The DNA end favors TRBJ2-5, so the J call may be wrong. The V gene's germline CDR1 is MNHNS and CDR2 SASEGT. The CDR3 loop spans 17 amino acids.

This clonotype was counted ten times or more. This chain joins TRBV7-2 and TRBJ1-1; unclear D gene. The CDR3 consists of 11 residues. V was cut by 2 bases and J by 4 bases, with 2 bases left in between. Germline-derived CDR1 and CDR2 are SGHTA and FQGNSA. The CDR3 loop is CASSLLTEAFF. The CDR3 nucleotides are TGTGCCAGCAGCTTACTCACTGAAGCTTTCTTT.

The J gene is TRBJ1-6, the V gene TRBV6-5; maybe TRBD1 (5 bases). The CDR3 consists of 11 residues. V lost 11 bases, J lost 5 bases, and 7 bases lay in between. Germline CDR1 reads MNHEY; CDR2 reads SVGAGI. CDR3 DNA: TGTGCCCCGGGGGATAATTCACCCCTCCACTTT. Translation: CAPGDNSPLHF.

This chain joins TRBV2 and TRBJ2-1; TRBD1 agrees at 8 bases. Germline CDR1 is SNHLY and CDR2 is FYNNEI. J gave up 10 bases and V 9 bases, and 11 bases lay outside the gene matches. This CDR3 is built from 13 residues. CDR3 loop: CARGQARANEQFF. CDR3 sequence (DNA): TGTGCCAGGGGACAGGCTCGTGCGAACGAGCAGTTCTTC.

This clonotype turned up a few times. The V gene is TRBV29-1, the J gene TRBJ2-4, with a tentative D call TRBD1 (6 bases). The CDR3 spans 15 residues. Trimming pared 3 bases from V and 1 base from J, leaving 13 bases between. The V gene's germline CDR1 is SQVTM and CDR2 ANQGSEA. The CDR3: CSVDPGTHAKNIQYF. The CDR3 nucleotides read TGCAGCGTTGACCCTGGGACACACGCCAAAAACATTCAGTACTTC.

The chain employs TRBV27 and TRBJ2-7; 10 bases line up with TRBD2. The V gene end was trimmed by 7 bases and the J gene end by 5 bases; junction bases not matched to a gene: 20. The CDR3 is 18 residues long. CDR1 and CDR2 from the germline V gene are MNHEY and SMNVEV (reference sequence). This chain's CDR3 is CASIPWGLAGEGNHEQYF. The CDR3 DNA reads as TGTGCCAGCATCCCATGGGGGCTAGCGGGAGAAGGTAACCACGAGCAGTACTTC.

This clonotype was observed a few times. The chain uses TRBV3-1 and TRBJ1-2; no clear D. The germline V and J ends were trimmed by 0 bases and 6 bases, with 5 bases remaining between them. CDR1 and CDR2 (germline): LGHDT, YNNKEL (reference sequence). The CDR3 has 12 residues. This CDR3 is CASSQEADGYTF. The CDR3 nucleotides read TGTGCCAGCAGCCAAGAGGCGGATGGCTACACCTTC.

The J gene is TRBJ2-3, the V gene TRBV29-1; D remains unclear. Trimming took off 4 bases at V and 6 bases at J, with 11 bases between the two ends. From germline, CDR1 is SQVTM and CDR2 ANQGSEA. The CDR3 is 12 residues long. The CDR3 region is CSVVPARDTQYF. The DNA for the CDR3 is TGCAGCGTTGTCCCCGCCAGGGATACGCAGTATTTT.

The V and J genes are TRBV7-2 and TRBJ2-5; TRBD2 matches at 7 bases. This CDR3 contains 16 residues. Germline V gene data show CDR1 as SGHTA and CDR2 as FQGNSA. V dropped 5 bases and J dropped 11; count of bases not matched to a gene: 20. CDR3 in DNA: TGTGCCAGCAGCACCAGAGCGGGATCCCACTACAATGAGCAGTACTTC. This sequence encodes CASSTRAGSHYNEQYF.